These T cell receptor beta chains were read from a single sample in a study of OX40 agonist ivuxolimab in advanced cancers. Data came from immunoSEQ multiplex PCR; TCRdb stores just in-frame clones and leaves some out. The sample records about 27,000 clones, around nine tenths being singletons. This material consisted of CD4+ or CD8+ T cells sorted from blood, taken in a trial of the OX40 agonist ivuxolimab. The receptors were gathered from an adult with an advanced solid tumor such as melanoma, head and neck, liver or kidney cancer. Both conserved end residues are part of each CDR3. Each record gives: J gene, D gene, V gene, clone size, CDR3 DNA, CDR3 protein. The D gene is left open where the match is weak. For some rows the clone size is stated as once, few or many, or as a class when expanded; others skip it.

TRBJ2-5 - TRBV11-2 - TGTGCCAGCAGCCCGGTGGGGGCGGGAGAGACCCAGTACTTC CASSPVGAGETQYF
TRBJ2-7 - TRBV2 - TGTGCCAGCAGTGAACTAGCGTATAACTACGAGCAGTACTTC CASSELAYNYEQYF
TRBJ1-5 - TRBV6-1 - TGTGCCAGCAGTGATAGATCCTCAGGGGTTCAGCCCCAGCATTTT CASSDRSSGVQPQHF
TRBJ2-7 TRBD2 TRBV27 - TGTGCCAGCAGGGGGACTATTCGATACGATCCGTTAGCTGTGCCCTACGAGCAGTACTTC CASRGTIRYDPLAVPYEQYF
TRBJ1-2 TRBD1 TRBV6-5 - TGTGCCAGCACTCTCGACTGGGGGGGACAGAAGGGCTACACCTTC CASTLDWGGQKGYTF
TRBJ1-1 TRBD1 TRBV30 - TGTGCCTGGATTCCAAGGACAGGGGTGGGGGCTGAAGCTTTCTTT CAWIPRTGVGAEAFF
TRBJ1-1 - TRBV15 - TGTGCCACCAGCATCTTGAAGATGAACACTGAAGCTTTCTTT CATSILKMNTEAFF
TRBJ1-1 - TRBV15 - TGTGCCACCGGCACTGGGATGAACACTGAAGCTTTCTTT CATGTGMNTEAFF
TRBJ2-3 - TRBV29-1 - TGCAGCGTTTATCTAGCGATGGCAGATACGCAGTATTTT CSVYLAMADTQYF
TRBJ2-7 - TRBV6-5 - TGTGCCAGCAGTCTTAGGGGAACCTACGAGCAGTACTTC CASSLRGTYEQYF
TRBJ2-2 - TRBV9 - TGTGCCAGCAGCGTGGCCGGGGAGCTGTTTTTT CASSVAGELFF
TRBJ2-3 TRBD1 TRBV7-3 - TGTGCCAGCAGCTCTTCAGGGGGCTTATCAGATACGCAGTATTTT CASSSSGGLSDTQYF
TRBJ2-2 - TRBV19 - TGTGCCTCAATTAAGCTCGGGGAGCTGTTTTTT CASIKLGELFF
TRBJ1-1 - TRBV6-5 - TGTGCCAGCAGTATCGGGACTCCGAACACTGAAGCTTTCTTT CASSIGTPNTEAFF
TRBJ1-2 TRBD1 TRBV5-4 - TGTGCCAGCAGGCGGACAGGGGGCTATGGCTACACCTTC CASRRTGGYGYTF
TRBJ1-2 - TRBV7-2 - TGTGCCAGCAGCCCTACGGGACACAACTATGGCTACACCTTC CASSPTGHNYGYTF
TRBJ1-5 - TRBV30 - TGTGCCTGGAGTACTTTGTCAGGTAATCAGCCCCAGCATTTT CAWSTLSGNQPQHF
TRBJ2-2 TRBD1 TRBV14 - TGTGCCAGCAGCCCCCGACAGGGAAACACCGGGGAGCTGTTTTTT CASSPRQGNTGELFF
TRBJ2-2 - TRBV4-2 - TGTGCCAGCAGCCAAGATGGCTGGGGGTTGTTTTTT CASSQDGWGLFF
TRBJ2-1 TRBD2 TRBV12-5 few TGTGCTAGTGGTTTCGCTAGCGGGGGGTACAATGAGCAGTTCTTC CASGFASGGYNEQFF
TRBJ2-2 - TRBV5-3 - TGTGCCAGAAGCCCTCCTAGACTGGGGGTGTCGGGGGAGCTGTTTTTT CARSPPRLGVSGELFF
TRBJ2-7 - TRBV11-2 - TGTGCCAGCAGCCATACAGGGTTTGCCTACGAGCAGTACTTC CASSHTGFAYEQYF
TRBJ1-1 - TRBV9 few TGTGCCAGCACCCAAGGAGGGCTGAACACTGAAGCTTTCTTT CASTQGGLNTEAFF
TRBJ2-7 - TRBV4-1 - TGCGCCAGCAGCCAAGAGCGGGGCAGTTTTAGGGCCTACGAGCAGTACTTC CASSQERGSFRAYEQYF
TRBJ2-7 TRBD1 TRBV6-1 - TGTGCCAACCGAAGGGACAGCACCTACGAGCAGTACTTC CANRRDSTYEQYF
TRBJ2-5 TRBD1 TRBV28 - TGTGCCAGCAGCTTCCTGACAGGGCTCCAAGAGACCCAGTACTTC CASSFLTGLQETQYF
TRBJ1-5 - TRBV28 - TGTGCCAGCAGTTACCCCGGGGCAGGGACTCTAAATCAGCCCCAGCATTTT CASSYPGAGTLNQPQHF
TRBJ2-5 - TRBV27 - TGTGCCAGCAGTTTAGGTGGGGAAGAGACCCAGTACTTC CASSLGGEETQYF
TRBJ1-4 TRBD1 TRBV29-1 - TGCAGCGTTGTTACAGGGGTTAATGAAAAACTGTTTTTT CSVVTGVNEKLFF
TRBJ2-7 TRBD1 TRBV5-1 - TGCGCCAGCAGCGCGACAGGGGTCGGGGAGCAGTACTTC CASSATGVGEQYF
TRBJ2-7 - TRBV4-1 - TGCGCCAGCAGCCAAGGAGGAGCGGTTTTGTACGAGCAGTACTTC CASSQGGAVLYEQYF
TRBJ1-2 - TRBV19 - TGTGCCAGCAAAATCCCGGGGCAGGTCTTTGGCTACACCTTC CASKIPGQVFGYTF
TRBJ2-1 - TRBV9 - TGTGCCTCCGCACGGGTGGGTGAGCAGTTCTTC CASARVGEQFF
TRBJ1-6 - TRBV6-6 few TGTGCCAGCAGTTATGCACGGTATAATTCACCCCTCCACTTT CASSYARYNSPLHF
TRBJ1-5 - TRBV11-2 once TGTGCCAGCACCGATTTCAATCAGCCCCAGCATTTT CASTDFNQPQHF
TRBJ2-6 - TRBV7-3 - TGTGCCAGCAGCTTAGGGGTAGTGGCCTCTGGGGCCAACGTCCTGACTTTC CASSLGVVASGANVLTF
TRBJ2-6 TRBD1 TRBV7-3 once TGTGCCAGCAGCCCCCGGGACAGGGGGTCTGGGGCCAACGTCCTGACTTTC CASSPRDRGSGANVLTF
TRBJ2-7 - TRBV7-8 - TGTGCCAGCAGCTTATCCTCTCGAGGCGAGCAGTACTTC CASSLSSRGEQYF
TRBJ2-7 - TRBV10-1 - TGCGCCAGCAGTCCTGGACTTTCGTACGAGCAGTACTTC CASSPGLSYEQYF
TRBJ2-2 - TRBV2 medium-sized TGTGCCAGCAGTGAATGGGGTCCTCGCACCGGGGAGCTGTTTTTT CASSEWGPRTGELFF
TRBJ2-7 TRBD1 TRBV7-9 - TGTGCCAGCAGTCAACCGGGACAGGGCTACGCCTACGAGCAGTACTTC CASSQPGQGYAYEQYF
TRBJ1-2 - TRBV5-4 - TGTGCCAGCAGTGAGTTGAACTATGGCTACACCTTC CASSELNYGYTF
TRBJ1-5 - TRBV4-1 - TGCGCCAGCAGCCAAGATCAAGATGGGAACCAGCCCCAGCATTTT CASSQDQDGNQPQHF
TRBJ1-3 - TRBV11-2 - TGTGCCAGCAGCTTAATTGGTGTGTACGGTACCTCTGGAAACACCATATATTTT CASSLIGVYGTSGNTIYF
TRBJ1-1 - TRBV27 - TGTGCCAGCAGTTTTTTTTGGGGAAACACTGAAGCTTTCTTT CASSFFWGNTEAFF
TRBJ2-5 - TRBV7-6 - TGTGCCAGCAGCTTAGGCGGGTCGCAAGAGACCCAGTACTTC CASSLGGSQETQYF
TRBJ2-7 - TRBV6-1 - TGTGCCAGCAGTATAAACAGGCTTACTTCCTACGAGCAGTACTTC CASSINRLTSYEQYF
TRBJ2-3 TRBD2 TRBV29-1 - TGCAGCGTTGTTCTAGCGGGGACTACAGATACGCAGTATTTT CSVVLAGTTDTQYF
TRBJ2-1 - TRBV11-2 - TGTGCCAGCAGCATGAGCTCCTACAATGAGCAGTTCTTC CASSMSSYNEQFF
TRBJ2-5 - TRBV11-2 - TGTGCCAGCAGCCTAAACCGGGGGCCTAGAGAGACCCAGTACTTC CASSLNRGPRETQYF
TRBJ2-7 - TRBV2 - TGTGCCAGCAGCGTGACAGGTAGCTCCTACGAGCAGTACTTC CASSVTGSSYEQYF
TRBJ2-3 TRBD2 TRBV27 - TGTGCCAGCAGAGGACTAGCGAACCCGCCAGATACGCAGTATTTT CASRGLANPPDTQYF
TRBJ2-2 - TRBV23-1 - TGCGCCAGCTGCTGGCAGGGATTCACCGGGGAGCTGTTTTTT CASCWQGFTGELFF
TRBJ1-3 - TRBV28 - TGTGCCAGCAGTTTATGGGTGAGGGCAGGAAACACCATATATTTT CASSLWVRAGNTIYF
TRBJ2-6 - TRBV2 - TGTGCCAGCAGTGACTCGGGTGGGGCCAACGTCCTGACTTTC CASSDSGGANVLTF